Following are 30 T cell receptor beta chains from one sample sequenced in a study of T-cell memory formation after mild COVID-19. MiXCR, applied by TCRdb to the 5' RACE reads, yields one record per CDR3 protein. The table has 65,000 to 90,000 distinct CDR3 sequences, 13% seen once. The sample comprised PBMCs or a T cell subset sorted from them (not recorded which). The source is a man between 18 and 29 years old who had mild COVID-19 (a few samples of this study predate the infection). Cell type and time point are not known.

This chain connects TRBV3-1 to TRBJ2-1; 7 bases fit TRBD2. V lost 10 bases and J lost 4; bases outside the gene matches: 10. CDR3 length: 14 amino acids. The germline V gene encodes CDR1 LGHDT and CDR2 YNNKEL (reference sequence). The CDR3 nucleotides read TGTGCCACCCTGGGAGGGACTCGTTACAATGAGCAGTTCTTC. It encodes CATLGGTRYNEQFF.

This clonotype was observed a few times. This chain joins TRBV9 and TRBJ1-1; TRBD1 aligns across 8 bases. The length of the CDR3 is 16 residues. V shed 1 base and J 2 bases; nucleotides not matched to a gene: 7. Germline V gene sequence: CDR1 SGDLS, CDR2 YYNGEE. The CDR3 here is CASSVKDRVKNTEAFF. Here the CDR3 DNA reads TGTGCCAGCAGCGTAAAGGACAGGGTAAAAAACACTGAAGCTTTCTTT.

This clonotype occurred a few times. The CDR3 reads CSARGGRDWVPGELFF. CDR3 bases: TGCAGTGCTAGGGGAGGACGGGACTGGGTCCCCGGGGAGCTGTTTTTT. The genes are TRBV20-1 and TRBJ2-2; possibly TRBD2 for D (6 bases). Between the trimmed V and J ends, which lost 3 bases and 6 bases, there was a span of 20 bases. Germline loops: CDR1 DFQATT, CDR2 SNEGSKA (reference sequence). The CDR3 spans 16 residues.

The J gene is TRBJ2-1, the V gene TRBV10-3; D assignment may be TRBD1 or TRBD2 (6 bases each). CDR1 is ENHRY, CDR2 SYGVKD, per germline. This CDR3 has 16 residues. Trimming took off 3 bases at V and 7 bases at J, with 19 bases between the two ends. The CDR3 reads CAISEVGGLVINEQFF. CDR3 DNA sequence: TGTGCCATCAGTGAAGTGGGGGGCCTCGTGATAAATGAGCAGTTCTTC.

This clonotype has a handful of counts. The gene calls are TRBV5-1 and TRBJ1-1; no firm D call. Trimming stripped 3 bases from V and 6 bases from J, with 15 bases between. This CDR3 has 14 residues. Germline V gene lookup returns CDR1 SGHRS and CDR2 YFSETQ. The CDR3 coding sequence is TGCGCCAGCAGCTGGACGGGGTCGCGCGCTGAAGCTTTCTTT. Its protein product is CASSWTGSRAEAFF.

This clonotype was detected ten times or more. J is TRBJ1-5 and V is TRBV5-1; D is uncertain. The CDR3 has 15 residues. V lost 1 base and J 1 base, leaving 9 bases between the germline ends. CDR1 SGHRS and CDR2 YFSETQ come from the germline V gene. CDR3 protein: CASSLRGRSNQPQHF. Here the CDR3 DNA reads TGCGCCAGCAGCTTGCGAGGCCGGAGCAATCAGCCCCAGCATTTT.

This clonotype was picked up many times. The J gene is TRBJ2-2, the V gene TRBV7-9, with D hard to call. V was trimmed by 5 bases and J by 4 bases, leaving 8 bases between them. Germline V CDR1 and CDR2: SEHNR, FQNEAQ (reference sequence). The CDR3 contains 13 residues. Written as DNA, the CDR3 is TGTGCCAGCAGCCCAACGGGCACCGGGGAGCTGTTTTTT. Residues: CASSPTGTGELFF.

V gene TRBV4-2 combines with J gene TRBJ1-2; the D is unclear. The CDR3 is made up of 14 amino acids. V was cut by 0 bases and J by 6 bases, with 11 bases left in between. Germline CDR1 is LGHNA and CDR2 is YNFKEQ. CDR3 amino acids: CASSQDQPSDGYTF. CDR3 DNA: TGTGCCAGCAGCCAAGATCAGCCAAGCGATGGCTACACCTTC.

This chain links TRBV7-9 with TRBJ2-5, with D unresolved. There are 14 residues in the CDR3. The V end was cut by 6 bases, the J end by 2 bases, with 13 bases between. Germline V lookup: CDR1 SEHNR, CDR2 FQNEAQ (reference sequence). The CDR3 DNA reads as TGTGCCAGCAGACGTCGTGCTAGTCAAGAGACCCAGTACTTC. This codes for CASRRRASQETQYF.

The table lists this clonotype with many counts. V usage is TRBV4-3 and J usage is TRBJ2-5; 8 bases are a match to TRBD1. Germline assignment: CDR1 LGHNA and CDR2 YSLEER. Trimming cost V 2 bases and J 4 bases; bases outside gene matches: 9. The CDR3 runs 16 residues. The CDR3 reads CASSQYRQGLGETQYF. As DNA, the CDR3 is TGCGCCAGCAGCCAATATCGACAGGGGCTAGGAGAGACCCAGTACTTC.

The table lists this clonotype with a few counts. The V call is TRBV5-7, the J call TRBJ2-4; 10 positions agree with TRBD2. TRBV5-7 is given ORF status, its function remaining uncertain. The ends lost 1 base at V and 3 bases at J; junction bases unmatched: 19. This CDR3 is 21 amino acids long. CDR3 region: CASSLNRGLAGAARGKNIQYF. The DNA for the CDR3 is TGTGCCAGCAGCTTGAACAGGGGCCTAGCGGGGGCCGCCCGGGGCAAAAACATTCAGTACTTC.

The rearrangement uses TRBV28 and TRBJ2-1; 14 bases map to TRBD2. The V gene end was trimmed by 2 bases and the J gene end by 0 bases; junction bases not matched to a gene: 9. CDR1 MDHEN and CDR2 SYDVKM come from the germline V gene. The CDR3 extends over 20 amino acids. The CDR3 coding sequence is TGTGCCAGCAGTTTACACTTGTTGGGACTAGCGGGGGACTCCTACAATGAGCAGTTCTTC. This translates into CASSLHLLGLAGDSYNEQFF.

This clonotype turned up a few times. This chain links TRBV4-1 with TRBJ1-5; D is unresolved. This CDR3 comprises 14 residues. Deletions cut 3 bases from V and 4 bases from J, with 10 bases between. Germline CDR1 and CDR2: MGHRA and YSYEKL. CDR3 loop: CASSQSRGNQPQHF. DNA for the CDR3: TGCGCCAGCAGCCAGAGCCGCGGGAATCAGCCCCAGCATTTT.

This sequence joins TRBV7-9 and TRBJ1-5; 8 positions agree with TRBD1. The length of the CDR3 is 15 residues. V lost 5 bases, J lost 4 bases, and 7 bases stayed unmatched. CDR1 is SEHNR and CDR2 is FQNEAQ in the germline V gene (reference sequence). The DNA of the CDR3 is TGTGCCAGCAGCCGAACGACAGGGGCGAATCAGCCCCAGCATTTT. Translated: CASSRTTGANQPQHF.

The genes are TRBV15 and TRBJ1-4; weak D call: TRBD1 (5 bases). The CDR3 has 16 residues. From germline, CDR1 is LNHNV and CDR2 YYDKDF (reference sequence). Trimming removed 5 bases from V and 10 bases from J, with 23 bases in between. CDR3 region: CATSPPDGHKRGKLFF. The DNA for the CDR3 is TGTGCCACCAGCCCCCCCGATGGGCACAAAAGGGGAAAACTGTTTTTT.

The table lists this clonotype with many counts. This chain's CDR3 is CASSLNWGEQFF. The CDR3 DNA reads TGTGCCAGCAGCCTAAACTGGGGTGAGCAGTTCTTC. The gene calls are TRBV7-6 and TRBJ2-1; D gene unclear. Trimming removed 5 bases from V and 9 bases from J, with 11 bases in between. This CDR3 spans 12 amino acids. CDR1 and CDR2 from the germline V gene are SGHVS and FNYEAQ.

This chain joins TRBV5-1 and TRBJ2-7; the D call may be TRBD1 or TRBD2 (5 bases each). Trimming removed 4 bases from V and 0 bases from J, with 14 bases in between. The CDR3 runs to 15 residues. Germline CDR1 is SGHRS and CDR2 is YFSETQ. The CDR3 loop is CASSPGTDSSYEQYF. CDR3 coding DNA: TGCGCCAGCAGCCCCGGGACCGATAGCTCCTACGAGCAGTACTTC.

This clonotype was counted only a few times. The chain couples TRBV7-2 to TRBJ2-1; 9 bases match TRBD1. The CDR3 is 15 residues long. V gave up 3 bases and J gave up 8 bases; unmatched junction bases: 8. From germline, CDR1 is SGHTA and CDR2 FQGNSA. The CDR3 bases are TGTGCCAGCAGCTTTTGGGACAGGGTCGAGGATGAGCAGTTCTTC. Its translation: CASSFWDRVEDEQFF.

This clonotype has a handful of counts. This chain connects TRBV5-1 to TRBJ1-1; D is perhaps TRBD1 (6 bases). This CDR3 is 14 amino acids long. V shed 4 bases and J shed 2 bases, with 12 bases lying between them. CDR1 SGHRS and CDR2 YFSETQ come from the germline V gene. CDR3 sequence reads: CASSTPGGNTEAFF. The CDR3 DNA sequence: TGCGCCAGCAGCACCCCCGGGGGCAACACTGAAGCTTTCTTT.

The sample holds many counts of this clonotype. The CDR3 loop reads CASSEAQGEKADTQYF. The CDR3 DNA reads as TGTGCCAGCAGTGAAGCTCAGGGGGAAAAAGCAGATACGCAGTATTTT. V is TRBV6-1 and J is TRBJ2-3, with 7 bases matching TRBD1. Germline CDR1 is MNHNS and CDR2 is SASEGT. The CDR3 extends over 16 amino acids. V was clipped by 0 bases and J by 4 bases; unmatched bases: 7.

A few counts support this clonotype. The J gene is TRBJ2-7, the V gene TRBV4-2; possibly TRBD1 for D (6 bases). The CDR3 is 14 amino acids. V was clipped by 6 bases and J by 0 bases, with 12 bases between them. The germline V gene has CDR1 LGHNA and CDR2 YNFKEQ. The CDR3 sequence: CASRVQGSSYEQYF. The CDR3 nucleotides are TGTGCCAGCAGAGTGCAGGGGAGCTCCTACGAGCAGTACTTC.

This clonotype turned up a few times. The gene calls are TRBV7-8 and TRBJ2-3; 12 bases line up with TRBD2. The V segment lost 5 bases and the J segment 4 bases; nucleotides outside the gene matches: 4. This CDR3 has 15 amino acids. Germline CDR1 is SGHVS and CDR2 is FQNEAQ. This CDR3 reads CASSLLAGGPDTQYF. DNA of the CDR3: TGTGCCAGCAGCCTACTAGCGGGGGGCCCAGATACGCAGTATTTT.

This clonotype was recorded at least ten times. The J gene is TRBJ2-1, the V gene TRBV6-1; D may match TRBD1 or TRBD2 (6 bases each). In germline, CDR1 is MNHNS, CDR2 SASEGT. V was clipped by 7 bases and J by 3 bases, with 19 bases between them. The CDR3 spans 16 residues. The CDR3 coding sequence is TGTGCCAGCACCGAAAGGGGGGAGACTGACTACAATGAGCAGTTCTTC. Its protein is CASTERGETDYNEQFF.

This clonotype was detected a few times. The gene calls are TRBV5-6 and TRBJ1-2; D perhaps matches TRBD1 (6 bases). This CDR3 spans 13 amino acids. Germline CDR1 SGHDT, CDR2 YYEEEE. Trimming removed 2 bases from V and 8 bases from J, with 13 bases in between. The CDR3 sequence: CASSLLQGWGYTF. DNA of the CDR3: TGTGCCAGCAGCTTATTACAGGGTTGGGGCTACACCTTC.

This clonotype was recorded many times. The chain recombines TRBV4-3 with TRBJ1-6; TRBD1 is a possible D gene (5 bases). This CDR3 has 15 amino acids. Germline loops: CDR1 LGHNA, CDR2 YSLEER. V gave up 0 bases and J gave up 8 bases, with 11 bases separating them. In DNA form, the CDR3 reads TGCGCCAGCAGCCAAGATGGGGGGTTGTATTCACCCCTCCACTTT. It translates to CASSQDGGLYSPLHF.

The chain combines TRBV4-1 with TRBJ2-1, with D unresolved. This CDR3 has 12 amino acids. Germline CDR1 reads MGHRA; CDR2 reads YSYEKL. The V end was cut by 5 bases, the J end by 7 bases, with 9 bases between. As DNA, the CDR3 is TGCGCCAGCAGCAACCTGGGGAATGAGCAGTTCTTC. It is translated as CASSNLGNEQFF.

The chain links TRBV7-9 to TRBJ2-5, with TRBD2 identical over 7 bases. The V and J ends lost 7 bases and 1 base, in that order; junction bases with no gene match: 6. This CDR3 is 14 amino acids long. Germline CDR1 reads SEHNR; CDR2 reads FQNEAQ (reference sequence). The CDR3 region has the DNA TGTGCCAGCAAGCCCTCTAGCGGCCAAGAGACCCAGTACTTC. Translating it yields CASKPSSGQETQYF. Combining the CDR3 with reference TRBV7-9 and TRBJ2-5 gives the whole variable domain DTGVSQNPRHKITKRGQNVTFRCDPISEHNRLYWYRQTLGQGPEFLTYFQNEAQLEKSRLLSDRFSAERPKGSFSTLEIQRTEQGDSAMYLCASKPSSGQETQYFGPGTRLLVL.

The chain uses TRBV7-9 and TRBJ1-2; D may be TRBD1 (6 bases). CDR3 length: 15 amino acids. Between the trimmed V and J ends, which lost 4 bases and 1 base, there was a span of 13 bases. Germline CDR1 is SEHNR and CDR2 is FQNEAQ (reference sequence). This CDR3 reads CASSSETGDNYGYTF. The CDR3 bases are TGTGCCAGCAGCTCAGAGACAGGAGATAACTATGGCTACACCTTC.

There are a few counts of this clonotype. The chain joins TRBV9 to TRBJ2-6; D might be TRBD1 (6 bases). With 0 bases removed from V and 0 bases from J, the gap between germline ends came to 7 bases. CDR1 and CDR2 (germline): SGDLS, YYNGEE. The CDR3 runs to 16 residues. In DNA, the CDR3 is TGTGCCAGCAGCGTAGACAGGGCCTCTGGGGCCAACGTCCTGACTTTC. Its translation is CASSVDRASGANVLTF.

The rearrangement uses TRBV24-1 and TRBJ2-2; D gene unclear. CDR3 size: 13 residues. Trimming took off 7 bases at V and 0 bases at J, with 5 bases between the two ends. Germline V gives CDR1 KGHDR, CDR2 SFDVKD. CDR3 coding DNA: TGTGCCACCAGAAAGCCGAACACCGGGGAGCTGTTTTTT. It translates to CATRKPNTGELFF.